The 32 T cell receptor beta chains reported below all come from one sample, sequenced in a study of radiotherapy plus CTLA-4 blockade in lung cancer. TCRdb's table, derived via immunoSEQ multiplex PCR, lists solely in-frame clones and lacks some. Here the sample spans about 77,000 clones, 70% to 80% being singletons. The sequences come from peripheral blood, collected from a patient treated with radiotherapy plus ipilimumab. The receptor source for this set is a human donor with non-small cell lung cancer whose response to radiotherapy plus ipilimumab could not be evaluated.

This clone was counted a single time. The V call is TRBV7-2, the J call TRBJ2-7, with 15 bases identical to TRBD2. V was pared by 5 bases and J by 5 bases, with 7 bases of the junction left unmatched. The CDR3 has 16 residues. Germline loops: CDR1 SGHTA, CDR2 FQGNSA. CDR3 sequence (DNA): TGTGCCAGCAGCCTGGGACTAGCGGGAGGTGGGGACGAGCAGTACTTC. Translating it yields CASSLGLAGGGDEQYF.

The chain employs TRBV6-6 and TRBJ1-1, with D maybe TRBD1 (5 bases). Per the germline V gene, CDR1 is MNHNY and CDR2 is SVGAGI (reference sequence). The CDR3 has 13 residues. The ends were cut back, 5 bases at V and 7 bases at J, with 14 bases in the middle. Written as DNA, the CDR3 is TGTGCCAGCAGTCCTACAGGAGGGATTGAAGCTTTCTTT. This gives the protein CASSPTGGIEAFF.

This chain uses TRBV19 with TRBJ2-7; D call uncertain. Germline CDR1 LNHDA, CDR2 SQIVND (reference sequence). The germline V and J ends were trimmed by 0 bases and 2 bases, with 8 bases remaining between them. The CDR3 has 14 residues. The CDR3 sequence: CASSIEKEPYEQYF. The CDR3 DNA follows: TGTGCCAGTAGTATAGAAAAGGAGCCCTACGAGCAGTACTTC.

For this clone: Different DNA sequences within this sample yield the same CDR3. V gene TRBV6-6 combines with J gene TRBJ2-2; 10 bases agree with TRBD1. The CDR3 runs 15 residues. Trimming removed 6 bases from V and 5 bases from J; junction bases left unmatched: 6. CDR1 is MNHNY and CDR2 is SVGAGI in the germline V gene (reference sequence). Here the CDR3 DNA reads TGTGCCAGCAGCCCGGGACAGGGGAAAACCGGGGAGCTGTTTTTT. The encoded protein is CASSPGQGKTGELFF.

The chain uses TRBV5-1 and TRBJ2-3; 8 bases fit TRBD2. CDR3 length: 14 amino acids. Trimming took 3 bases from V and 2 from J; bases not matched to a gene: 2. Per the germline V gene, CDR1 is SGHRS and CDR2 is YFSETQ. The CDR3 reads CASSSLADTDTQYF. The CDR3 coding sequence is TGCGCCAGCAGCTCACTAGCGGACACAGATACGCAGTATTTT.

This clone was counted at least ten times. This chain connects TRBV7-9 to TRBJ2-7; 7 bases are a match to TRBD1. The CDR3 is made up of 13 amino acids. V lost 5 bases, J lost 3 bases, and 4 bases stayed unmatched. Germline V gives CDR1 SEHNR, CDR2 FQNEAQ (reference sequence). The CDR3, as DNA: TGTGCCAGCAGCCCGCGACAGGGCTACGAGCAGTACTTC. It encodes CASSPRQGYEQYF.

The sample holds a few counts of this clone. This chain uses TRBV6-5 with TRBJ2-7, with 7 bases lining up with TRBD2. From germline, CDR1 is MNHEY and CDR2 SVGAGI. This CDR3 is built from 14 residues. The V segment lost 5 bases and the J segment 1 base; nucleotides outside the gene matches: 5. CDR3 residues: CASSPDGGSYEQYF. Written as DNA, the CDR3 is TGTGCCAGCAGTCCGGACGGGGGGTCCTACGAGCAGTACTTC.

The gene calls are TRBV30 and TRBJ1-2, with TRBD1 as a possible D gene (6 bases). Germline values: CDR1 GTSNPN, CDR2 SVGIG (reference sequence). V was cut by 0 bases and J by 3 bases, with 8 bases left in between. The CDR3 runs 13 residues. In DNA, the CDR3 is TGTGCCTGGAGTGTTCAGGGGTACTATGGCTACACCTTC. Protein sequence: CAWSVQGYYGYTF.

The chain links TRBV5-6 to TRBJ2-7; D is uncertain. The CDR3 is made up of 12 amino acids. Germline assignment: CDR1 SGHDT and CDR2 YYEEEE. With 1 base removed from V and 6 bases from J, the gap between germline ends came to 8 bases. Here the CDR3 reads CASSLSPVEQYF. The CDR3 DNA reads TGTGCCAGCAGCTTGTCTCCGGTCGAGCAGTACTTC.

V and J are TRBV19 and TRBJ2-5; 8 bases match TRBD2. Germline CDR1 is LNHDA and CDR2 is SQIVND (reference sequence). The trim removed 6 bases at V and 5 bases at J, leaving 5 bases unmatched. This CDR3 has 13 residues. The CDR3 here is CASSLAGRETQYF. CDR3 sequence (DNA): TGTGCCAGTAGCCTAGCGGGCCGCGAGACCCAGTACTTC.

This clone was detected a few times. The rearrangement uses TRBV7-2 and TRBJ2-3; D perhaps matches TRBD1 (6 bases). CDR1 is SGHTA and CDR2 is FQGNSA in the germline V gene. Trimming left V 2 bases short and J 2 bases short, with 14 bases between. This CDR3 has 16 amino acids. The CDR3 protein is CASSLMGHAITDTQYF. In DNA form, the CDR3 reads TGTGCCAGCAGCTTAATGGGACACGCTATCACAGATACGCAGTATTTT.

The chain employs TRBV18 and TRBJ2-1, with TRBD2 matching over 12 bases. V shed 2 bases and J 7 bases; nucleotides not matched to a gene: 9. The CDR3 runs 17 residues. Germline CDR1 and CDR2: KGHSH and LQKENI. CDR3 protein: CASSPTMASGGANEQFF. CDR3 DNA sequence: TGTGCCAGCTCACCAACCATGGCTAGCGGGGGGGCAAATGAGCAGTTCTTC.

V gene TRBV28 combines with J gene TRBJ2-7; TRBD2 is a possible D gene (6 bases). V was clipped by 4 bases and J by 0 bases, with 25 bases between them. This CDR3 has 19 residues. Germline V gives CDR1 MDHEN, CDR2 SYDVKM. The CDR3 loop is CASSWGPALSGPSSYEQYF. The DNA for the CDR3 is TGTGCCAGCAGTTGGGGCCCTGCCCTTAGCGGACCTTCCTCCTACGAGCAGTACTTC. The whole variable domain, remainder taken from reference TRBV28 and TRBJ2-7, is DVKVTQSSRYLVKRTGEKVFLECVQDMDHENMFWYRQDPGLGLRLIYFSYDVKMKEKGDIPEGYSVSREKKERFSLILESASTNQTSMYLCASSWGPALSGPSSYEQYFGPGTRLTVT.

This chain links TRBV19 with TRBJ2-3; 10 nucleotides line up with TRBD2. CDR1 and CDR2 (germline): LNHDA, SQIVND (reference sequence). After removal of 8 bases from V and 2 bases from J, the junction contained 7 bases not matched to a gene. The CDR3 covers 15 residues. DNA for the CDR3: TGTGCCAGTTATAAAGCGGGAGGGCCCACAGATACGCAGTATTTT. As protein: CASYKAGGPTDTQYF.

The rearrangement links TRBV5-1 to TRBJ2-3; the D gene is possibly TRBD2 (6 bases). Germline CDR1 is SGHRS and CDR2 is YFSETQ. The CDR3 consists of 14 residues. Trimming removed 5 bases from V and 2 bases from J, with 12 bases in between. CDR3 sequence reads: CASSPRGLTDTQYF. DNA for the CDR3: TGCGCCAGCAGTCCGAGGGGACTCACAGATACGCAGTATTTT.

This clone was counted a few times. The CDR3 loop is CASSVGQSPYEQYF. The CDR3 region has the DNA TGTGCCAGCAGCGTGGGACAGAGTCCCTACGAGCAGTACTTC. The chain has TRBV9 and TRBJ2-5; 7 bases match TRBD1. The closer fit of TRBJ2-7 to the DNA end suggests the J call may be wrong. The CDR3 length is 14 residues. CDR1 and CDR2 (germline): SGDLS, YYNGEE.

This clone was recorded a few times. This sequence joins TRBV7-8 and TRBJ2-1, with 8 bases that match TRBD1. The CDR3 has 15 amino acids. Germline V gene sequence: CDR1 SGHVS, CDR2 FQNEAQ. Trimming took 1 base from V and 4 from J; bases not matched to a gene: 3. The CDR3: CASSLVTGGYNEQFF. CDR3 sequence (DNA): TGTGCCAGCAGCTTAGTCACAGGGGGTTACAATGAGCAGTTCTTC.

This clone was seen only a few times. The V and J genes are TRBV19 and TRBJ1-2; the D is unclear. In germline, CDR1 is LNHDA, CDR2 SQIVND (reference sequence). V shed 2 bases and J shed 4 bases, with 8 bases lying between them. This CDR3 region has 13 residues. The CDR3: CASSILRSYGYTF. Here the CDR3 DNA reads TGTGCCAGTAGTATACTTCGGAGCTATGGCTACACCTTC.

CDR3 loop: CASSQGLVSSYEQYF. The DNA of the CDR3 is TGTGCCAGCAGCCAGGGACTCGTATCCTCCTACGAGCAGTACTTC. V gene TRBV7-2 combines with J gene TRBJ2-7, with D maybe TRBD2 (6 bases). This CDR3 has 15 residues. Germline loops: CDR1 SGHTA, CDR2 FQGNSA. V dropped 5 bases and J dropped 0 bases, with 14 bases sitting between them. Drawing the rest from reference TRBV7-2 and TRBJ2-7, the complete variable domain is GAGVSQSPSNKVTEKGKDVELRCDPISGHTALYWYRQSLGQGLEFLIYFQGNSAPDKSGLPSDRFSAERTGGSVSTLTIQRTQQEDSAVYLCASSQGLVSSYEQYFGPGTRLTVT.

This sequence joins TRBV30 and TRBJ2-5; 11 nucleotides align to TRBD2. The V gene end was trimmed by 7 bases and the J gene end by 1 base; junction bases not matched to a gene: 5. The germline gives CDR1 GTSNPN, CDR2 SVGIG (reference sequence). The CDR3 extends over 14 amino acids. The CDR3, as DNA: TGTGCCTACGGGACTAGCGGAGTCCAAGAGACCCAGTACTTC. The encoded protein is CAYGTSGVQETQYF.

V usage is TRBV14 and J usage is TRBJ1-1; possibly TRBD1 for D (5 bases). CDR1 and CDR2 from the germline V gene are SGHDN and FVKESK. V lost 3 bases, J lost 2 bases, and 10 bases lay in between. This CDR3 comprises 14 residues. This CDR3 is CASSHDRINTEAFF. CDR3 sequence (DNA): TGTGCCAGCAGCCACGACAGAATAAACACTGAAGCTTTCTTT.

This clone was picked up one time. This chain links TRBV23-1 with TRBJ1-2, with D uncertain. TRBV23-1 carries the ORF label, with uncertain function. The length of the CDR3 is 14 residues. The V end lost 3 bases, the J end lost 4 bases, and 12 bases lay between the germline ends. The CDR3 bases are TGCGCCAGCAGTCAGGGTTGGACTACCTATGGCTACACCTTC. Protein product: CASSQGWTTYGYTF.

This clone came up a few times. V and J are TRBV10-3 and TRBJ1-1; TRBD1 matches at 7 bases. The CDR3 is 14 amino acids. Germline-derived CDR1 and CDR2 are ENHRY and SYGVKD. V was clipped by 1 base and J by 1 base; unmatched bases: 0. The CDR3 is CAISEWTGNTEAFF. DNA of the CDR3: TGTGCCATCAGTGAGTGGACAGGGAACACTGAAGCTTTCTTT.

V usage is TRBV7-2 and J usage is TRBJ2-1, with D possibly matching TRBD1 (6 bases). Trimming cost V 1 base and J 3 bases, with 10 bases left between them. This CDR3 has 15 residues. Germline lookup yields CDR1 SGHTA and CDR2 FQGNSA. In DNA form, the CDR3 reads TGTGCCAGCAGCTTAGTTTGGACAGACTACAATGAGCAGTTCTTC. This codes for CASSLVWTDYNEQFF.

The gene calls are TRBV7-2 and TRBJ2-2; TRBD1 might be the D (6 bases). This CDR3 is 15 amino acids long. With 1 base removed from V and 2 bases from J, the gap between germline ends came to 8 bases. Looked up from germline, CDR1 is SGHTA and CDR2 is FQGNSA. In DNA form, the CDR3 reads TGTGCCAGCAGCTTAGGAGGGGGTAACACCGGGGAGCTGTTTTTT. Residues: CASSLGGGNTGELFF.

The chain employs TRBV19 and TRBJ2-3, with D unresolved. V was shortened by 5 bases and J by 4 bases, with 19 bases between the two germline ends. Germline V lookup: CDR1 LNHDA, CDR2 SQIVND (reference sequence). The CDR3 covers 16 residues. CDR3: CASSPPRSNLADTQYF. CDR3 bases: TGTGCCAGTAGTCCCCCGCGCTCGAACCTGGCAGATACGCAGTATTTT.

In its sample, this clone was seen a few times. The chain combines TRBV6-1 with TRBJ2-7; TRBD2 aligns across 8 bases. The V segment lost 5 bases and the J segment 1 base; nucleotides outside the gene matches: 7. Germline CDR1 reads MNHNS; CDR2 reads SASEGT. This CDR3 has 15 amino acids. CDR3 nucleotides: TGTGCCAGCAGTCAGGAGCGGGGGACGTCCTACGAGCAGTACTTC. This gives the protein CASSQERGTSYEQYF.

The CDR3 spells CASSVYLASLSHEQYF. CDR3 coding DNA: TGTGCCAGCAGCGTATATCTGGCTAGCCTTTCCCACGAGCAGTACTTC. The gene calls are TRBV9 and TRBJ2-7; a possible D gene is TRBD2 (5 bases). The CDR3 covers 16 residues. Trimming stripped 1 base from V and 5 bases from J, with 19 bases between. From germline, CDR1 is SGDLS and CDR2 YYNGEE.

The V call is TRBV6-1, the J call TRBJ1-1, with 8 bases lining up with TRBD1. The V segment lost 8 bases and the J segment 1 base; nucleotides outside the gene matches: 6. This CDR3 contains 14 residues. Per germline, CDR1 MNHNS and CDR2 SASEGT. The CDR3, as DNA: TGTGCCAGCCAGATAACAGGGGGGAACACTGAAGCTTTCTTT. Protein product: CASQITGGNTEAFF.

V and J are TRBV2 and TRBJ1-5, with 10 bases aligning to TRBD1. Germline V CDR1 and CDR2: SNHLY, FYNNEI. The CDR3 length is 18 residues. V was clipped by 6 bases and J by 5 bases; unmatched bases: 16. DNA for the CDR3: TGTGCCAGCAGCCGGGACAGGGGATCGATGAGGGTTGATCAGCCCCAGCATTTT. Translated, it gives CASSRDRGSMRVDQPQHF.

The chain recombines TRBV25-1 with TRBJ2-7; D may be TRBD2 (6 bases). In germline, CDR1 is MGHDK, CDR2 SYGVNS. The CDR3 is made up of 13 amino acids. Trimming removed 7 bases at V and 6 bases at J, with 16 bases between. The CDR3 protein is CASTPNLGSEQYF. DNA for the CDR3: TGTGCCAGCACGCCGAACCTCGGGAGCGAGCAGTACTTC.

V is TRBV30 and J is TRBJ2-7; TRBD1 matches 7 bases. The CDR3 has 12 residues. Losses at the gene ends were 5 bases for V and 8 bases for J; bases not matched to a gene: 9. CDR1 and CDR2 from the germline V gene are GTSNPN and SVGIG (reference sequence). In DNA form, the CDR3 reads TGTGCCTGGGATGACAGGGACGGGAAGCAGTACTTC. This codes for CAWDDRDGKQYF.